The present entry profiles one T cell receptor beta chain with its context. Sequenced by immunoSEQ multiplex PCR; TCRdb stores in-frame clones only, minus some. The sample has roughly 52,000 clones; approximately 95% are singletons. Germline trimming cut 4 bases from V and 0 bases from J; bases unmatched to any gene: 4. Germline assignment: CDR1 SGHRS and CDR2 YFSETQ. This CDR3 is built from 16 residues. The sample comes from a study of control samples from healthy donors and cancer patients. The genes are TRBV5-1 and TRBJ2-2; 9 positions agree with TRBD2. Material for sequencing was blood. The receptor's source is a woman aged 25-40 years in good health. The CDR3, as DNA: TGCGCCAGCAGCGCCGGACTAGCGACGAACACCGGGGAGCTGTTTTTT. It is translated as CASSAGLATNTGELFF. Based on the CDR3 plus reference TRBV5-1 and TRBJ2-2, the full variable domain is KAGVTQTPRYLIKTRGQQVTLSCSPISGHRSVSWYQQTPGQGLQFLFEYFSETQRNKGNFPGRFSGRQFSNSRSEMNVSTLELGDSALYLCASSAGLATNTGELFFGEGSRLTVL.